The 28 T cell receptor beta chains listed next were all sequenced from one sample in a study of blood T cell repertoires in COVID-19 (dated by TCRdb to between 2020 and 2021). The library was generated by the immunoSEQ multiplex PCR assay. TCRdb took this table from immuneACCESS and kept in-frame rearrangements with V and J called. Such tables lack part of the clones; where checked against another copy, unresolved V genes explain under half of the gap, and the rest is unexplained. The sample contains 100,000 to 150,000 clones, around 84% of them found a single time. The ten largest clones capture roughly 17% of the sample. The sequenced material came from peripheral blood. Every receptor here comes from a woman older than 75 with acute or convalescent COVID-19.

This chain links TRBV30 with TRBJ1-2; 7 bases are a match to TRBD1. This CDR3 has 16 residues. Germline V gene data show CDR1 as GTSNPN and CDR2 as SVGIG (reference sequence). V dropped 0 bases and J dropped 5; count of bases not matched to a gene: 12. In DNA, the CDR3 is TGTGCCTGGAGTGTTTTGGGTCAGGGGGATTTATATGGCTACACCTTC. It translates to CAWSVLGQGDLYGYTF.

The V and J genes are TRBV7-2 and TRBJ2-7, with 8 bases that match TRBD2. Germline trimming cut 6 bases from V and 3 bases from J; bases unmatched to any gene: 4. CDR1 is SGHTA, CDR2 FQGNSA, per germline. The CDR3 consists of 13 residues. This CDR3 is CASSTGRGYEQYF. The CDR3 DNA is TGTGCCAGCAGTACCGGGAGGGGCTACGAGCAGTACTTC.

This chain uses TRBV6-4 with TRBJ2-7, with TRBD1 matching over 9 bases. The V gene's germline CDR1 is MRHNA and CDR2 SNTAGT. Trimming at V came to 2 bases and at J to 4 bases, leaving 18 bases not matched to a gene. This CDR3 contains 19 residues. The CDR3 DNA reads as TGTGCCAGCAGTGACCCAAACCTCCCGGTTCGGGACAGGGAGTACGAGCAGTACTTC. It codes for CASSDPNLPVRDREYEQYF.

The chain has TRBV19 and TRBJ1-1; possibly TRBD1 for D (5 bases). The CDR3 is 15 amino acids. V was trimmed by 3 bases and J by 1 base, leaving 12 bases between them. Germline lookup yields CDR1 LNHDA and CDR2 SQIVND (reference sequence). CDR3 sequence: CASSIPGMGNTEAFF. CDR3 bases: TGTGCCAGTAGTATTCCAGGGATGGGGAACACTGAAGCTTTCTTT.

This chain joins TRBV7-8 and TRBJ2-7; TRBD2 matches 9 bases. Germline V gene data show CDR1 as SGHVS and CDR2 as FQNEAQ. V trimming: 1 base; J trimming: 0 bases; junction bases outside the gene matches: 10. This CDR3 spans 18 amino acids. This CDR3 is CASSLVGVAGVSSYEQYF. The CDR3 bases are TGTGCCAGCAGCTTAGTTGGGGTAGCGGGGGTTAGCTCCTACGAGCAGTACTTC. Using reference TRBV7-8 and TRBJ2-7 for the parts outside the CDR3, the full variable domain is GAGVSQSPRYKVAKRGQDVALRCDPISGHVSLFWYQQALGQGPEFLTYFQNEAQLDKSGLPSDRFFAERPEGSVSTLKIQRTQQEDSAVYLCASSLVGVAGVSSYEQYFGPGTRLTVT.

The chain couples TRBV4-1 to TRBJ2-1; D is perhaps TRBD1 (6 bases). The CDR3 is made up of 20 amino acids. Trimming took off 0 bases at V and 4 bases at J, with 25 bases between the two ends. Germline CDR1 MGHRA, CDR2 YSYEKL. The chain's CDR3 is CASSQDPPGQIGSFYNEQFF. CDR3 sequence (DNA): TGCGCCAGCAGCCAAGATCCCCCAGGACAGATTGGAAGCTTTTACAATGAGCAGTTCTTC.

The chain uses TRBV10-3 and TRBJ2-4, with 8 positions matching TRBD1. CDR3 size: 12 residues. The V and J ends lost 10 bases and 7 bases, in that order; junction bases with no gene match: 6. Germline loops: CDR1 ENHRY, CDR2 SYGVKD. CDR3 in amino acids: CATTGERNIQYF. In DNA, the CDR3 is TGTGCCACGACAGGGGAGAGGAACATTCAGTACTTC.

This chain uses TRBV21-1 with TRBJ2-7; the D call TRBD1 from the table was never checked on the DNA. TRBV21-1 is a pseudogene locus. The CDR3 sequence is 13 residues long. In nucleotides, the CDR3 is TGTGCCAGCAGCAAAGACAGAAAGGACGAGCAGTACTTC. It encodes CASSKDRKDEQYF.

This clone appeared a single time. The chain recombines TRBV5-1 with TRBJ2-7, with D possibly matching TRBD1 (5 bases). The CDR3 is 12 amino acids. The ends were cut back, 4 bases at V and 4 bases at J, with 9 bases in the middle. Germline CDR1 and CDR2: SGHRS and YFSETQ. The CDR3 bases are TGCGCCAGCAGCGCGCAGGGATACGAGCAGTACTTC. This translates into CASSAQGYEQYF.

The chain joins TRBV7-2 to TRBJ1-1, with TRBD1 matching 7 bases. Germline V gives CDR1 SGHTA, CDR2 FQGNSA. The J segment lost 0 bases and the V segment lost 5 bases, leaving 3 bases of the junction unmatched. The CDR3 contains 14 residues. In DNA form, the CDR3 reads TGTGCCAGCAGCCTAACAGGGGTGAACACTGAAGCTTTCTTT. Translating gives CASSLTGVNTEAFF.

This chain joins TRBV27 and TRBJ2-7; 7 nucleotides match TRBD1. Germline CDR1 and CDR2: MNHEY and SMNVEV (reference sequence). The CDR3 runs to 13 residues. Unmatched junction bases numbered 6, after V lost 8 bases and J lost 2 bases. CDR3 region: CASPGQSAYEQYF. CDR3 DNA: TGTGCCAGCCCGGGACAGTCAGCCTACGAGCAGTACTTC.

This sequence joins TRBV2 and TRBJ2-1; TRBD2 matches 8 bases. J lost 5 bases, V lost 10 bases, and 7 bases had no gene match. The CDR3 covers 13 residues. Per the germline V gene, CDR1 is SNHLY and CDR2 is FYNNEI. CDR3 DNA sequence: TGTGCCACCCGACTAGCGTCGAACAATGAGCAGTTCTTC. This codes for CATRLASNNEQFF.

This rearrangement joins TRBV6-2 or TRBV6-3 to TRBJ2-5; 7 bases fit TRBD1. The V gene end was trimmed by 4 bases and the J gene end by 2 bases; junction bases not matched to a gene: 13. This CDR3 has 17 amino acids. Germline V gene data show CDR1 as MNHEY and CDR2 as SVGEGT. CDR3: CASSFDRDSNEQETQYF. The DNA of the CDR3 is TGTGCCAGCAGTTTCGACCGGGACAGTAACGAACAAGAGACCCAGTACTTC.

This chain uses TRBV14 with TRBJ1-1, with a possible D match to TRBD1 (5 bases). CDR1 and CDR2 from the germline V gene are SGHDN and FVKESK. V lost 3 bases and J lost 5, with 13 bases in between. There are 14 residues in the CDR3. In nucleotides, the CDR3 is TGTGCCAGCAGCCATGGGGGGGTTGGGACTGAAGCTTTCTTT. Protein product: CASSHGGVGTEAFF.

The chain employs TRBV15 and TRBJ2-5; 7 nucleotides match TRBD2. Germline trimming cut 0 bases from V and 2 bases from J; bases unmatched to any gene: 15. Germline-derived CDR1 and CDR2 are LNHNV and YYDKDF (reference sequence). This CDR3 comprises 19 residues. The CDR3 region has the DNA TGTGCCACCAGCAGAGACTCTTGGGGGGGTAAAACGGTTCAAGAGACCCAGTACTTC. Its translation is CATSRDSWGGKTVQETQYF.

This clone has just one count. This rearrangement joins TRBV6-6 to TRBJ1-2, with D perhaps TRBD1 (6 bases). V was shortened by 7 bases and J by 6 bases, with 27 bases between the two germline ends. Germline assignment: CDR1 MNHNY and CDR2 SVGAGI (reference sequence). The CDR3 has 17 residues. The CDR3 loop is CASNRVVGRGNRDGYTF. CDR3 sequence (DNA): TGTGCCAGCAATCGGGTCGTGGGCAGGGGCAATCGGGATGGCTACACCTTC.

This chain links TRBV6-4 with TRBJ1-5; no clear D. CDR3 length equals 13 residues. V lost 3 bases to trimming and J lost 9 bases, with 12 bases between them. Germline V gives CDR1 MRHNA, CDR2 SNTAGT. CDR3 sequence reads: CASSEAAGGPQHF. DNA of the CDR3: TGTGCCAGCAGTGAGGCGGCCGGAGGGCCCCAGCATTTT.

This chain links TRBV12-3 or TRBV12-4 with TRBJ2-2; D gene ambiguous. The CDR3 is made up of 13 amino acids. V lost 6 bases and J lost 1, with 6 bases in between. The CDR3 region is CASRAENTGELFF. The CDR3 DNA sequence: TGTGCCAGCAGGGCAGAGAACACCGGGGAGCTGTTTTTT.

V gene TRBV9 combines with J gene TRBJ1-4; possible D gene TRBD1, 5 bases. There are 15 residues in the CDR3. V was shortened by 0 bases and J by 7 bases, with 13 bases between the two germline ends. Germline V gene sequence: CDR1 SGDLS, CDR2 YYNGEE. In nucleotides, the CDR3 is TGTGCCAGCAGCGTAGGCGGGGGGATCGGTGAAAAACTGTTTTTT. It encodes CASSVGGGIGEKLFF.

The chain combines TRBV5-1 with TRBJ1-3; 9 positions agree with TRBD1. Germline V gives CDR1 SGHRS, CDR2 YFSETQ. After removal of 3 bases from V and 2 bases from J, the junction contained 12 bases not matched to a gene. The CDR3 is 18 amino acids. CDR3 in amino acids: CASSSAFPGTGTGNTIYF. The CDR3 nucleotides read TGCGCCAGCAGCTCCGCATTCCCTGGGACAGGGACTGGAAACACCATATATTTT.

The V and J genes are TRBV12-5 and TRBJ1-5; D is ambiguous. V was shortened by 8 bases and J by 2 bases, with 7 bases between the two germline ends. The CDR3 length is 12 residues. Germline V lookup: CDR1 LGHNT, CDR2 FRNRAP. The CDR3 bases are TGTGCTAGTCGGTACGGCAATCAGCCCCAGCATTTT. The encoded protein is CASRYGNQPQHF.

The chain links TRBV5-1 to TRBJ2-7; 8 bases match TRBD2. This CDR3 is built from 15 residues. The germline V gene encodes CDR1 SGHRS and CDR2 YFSETQ. The V segment lost 1 base and the J segment 2 bases; nucleotides outside the gene matches: 5. This CDR3 reads CASSLPGGGTYEQYF. The CDR3, as DNA: TGCGCCAGCAGCTTGCCGGGAGGGGGGACCTACGAGCAGTACTTC.

The sample holds a few counts of this clone. The chain joins TRBV9 to TRBJ2-1, with TRBD2 identical over 8 bases. The CDR3 sequence is 15 residues long. J gave up 1 base and V 5 bases, and 5 bases lay outside the gene matches. Germline CDR1 is SGDLS and CDR2 is YYNGEE. The CDR3 sequence: CASSKREKSYNEQFF. The CDR3, as DNA: TGTGCCAGCAGTAAGCGGGAGAAATCCTACAATGAGCAGTTCTTC.

This chain connects TRBV25-1 to TRBJ1-1; the D gene is possibly TRBD1 (6 bases). The CDR3 totals 11 residues. The germline V gene has CDR1 MGHDK and CDR2 SYGVNS. Trimming cost V 6 bases and J 11 bases, with 13 bases left between them. CDR3 sequence reads: CASRGGQLAFF. The CDR3 DNA follows: TGTGCCAGCAGGGGGGGGCAGTTGGCTTTCTTT.

The J gene is TRBJ2-2, the V gene TRBV18; the D is unclear. Germline V CDR1 and CDR2: KGHSH, LQKENI. Deletions cut 3 bases from V and 0 bases from J, with 11 bases between. The CDR3 has 16 residues. CDR3 residues: CASSPFSSANTGELFF. As DNA, the CDR3 is TGTGCCAGCTCACCTTTCTCATCGGCGAACACCGGGGAGCTGTTTTTT.

This clone turned up a few times. The V gene is TRBV4-3, the J gene TRBJ1-5; D perhaps matches TRBD1 (6 bases). CDR3 length: 13 residues. Germline V gives CDR1 LGHNA, CDR2 YSLEER. Between the trimmed V and J ends, which lost 3 bases and 7 bases, there was a span of 10 bases. This chain's CDR3 is CASSQSRGQPQHF. The CDR3 nucleotides are TGCGCCAGCAGCCAGTCCAGGGGCCAGCCCCAGCATTTT.

The rearrangement joins TRBV5-1 to TRBJ2-2; 9 bases are shared with TRBD2. Trimming at V came to 4 bases and at J to 4 bases, leaving 8 bases not matched to a gene. The CDR3 has 16 residues. Looked up from germline, CDR1 is SGHRS and CDR2 is YFSETQ. The CDR3 region is CASSPVAGVATGELFF. CDR3 nucleotides: TGCGCCAGCAGCCCCGTAGCGGGAGTTGCCACCGGGGAGCTGTTTTTT.

The gene calls are TRBV24-1 and TRBJ2-5; possibly TRBD1 for D (5 bases). CDR3 length: 16 amino acids. Trimming cost V 4 bases and J 0 bases, with 14 bases left between them. Germline V gene data show CDR1 as KGHDR and CDR2 as SFDVKD. CDR3 bases: TGTGCCACCAGTGACGCCGCATGGGGCCACCAAGAGACCCAGTACTTC. The encoded protein is CATSDAAWGHQETQYF.